This T cell receptor (beta chain) was identified in a study of metastatic and nonmetastatic thyroid tumors. Through MiXCR, TCRdb re-clonotyped the PCR reads. The sample has about 39,000 clones, around a fifth seen once. All patients were untreated before thyroid surgery. The J segment lost 7 bases and the V segment lost 5 bases, leaving 9 bases of the junction unmatched. There are 13 residues in the CDR3. The V gene's germline CDR1 is GTSNPN and CDR2 SVGIG (reference sequence). The rearrangement uses TRBV30 and TRBJ2-7; 9 nucleotides agree with TRBD1. Sequencing input: blood. The source is a female donor with papillary thyroid cancer or a benign thyroid nodule (not recorded which). Some clones in this sample may be carry-over from other donors' samples. CDR3 residues: CAWSGTGIWEQYF. Here the CDR3 DNA reads TGTGCCTGGTCCGGGACAGGGATATGGGAGCAGTACTTC.